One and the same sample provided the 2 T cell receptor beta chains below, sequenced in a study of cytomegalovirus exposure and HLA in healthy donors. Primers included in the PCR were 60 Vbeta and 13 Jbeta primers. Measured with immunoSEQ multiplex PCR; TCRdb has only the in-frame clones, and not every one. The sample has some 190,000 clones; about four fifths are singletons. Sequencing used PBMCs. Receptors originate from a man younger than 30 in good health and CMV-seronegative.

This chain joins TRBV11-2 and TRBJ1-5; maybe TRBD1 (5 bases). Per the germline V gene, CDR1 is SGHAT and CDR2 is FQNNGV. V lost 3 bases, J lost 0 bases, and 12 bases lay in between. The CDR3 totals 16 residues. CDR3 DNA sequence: TGTGCCAGCAGCTTGGGGGGGTCGTATAGCAATCAGCCCCAGCATTTT. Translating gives CASSLGGSYSNQPQHF.

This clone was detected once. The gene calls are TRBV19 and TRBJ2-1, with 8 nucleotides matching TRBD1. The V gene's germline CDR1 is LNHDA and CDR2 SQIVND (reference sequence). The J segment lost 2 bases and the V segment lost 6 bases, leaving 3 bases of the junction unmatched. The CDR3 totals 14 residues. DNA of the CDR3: TGTGCCAGTAGAAAACAGGGGGCCTACAATGAGCAGTTCTTC. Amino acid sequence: CASRKQGAYNEQFF.